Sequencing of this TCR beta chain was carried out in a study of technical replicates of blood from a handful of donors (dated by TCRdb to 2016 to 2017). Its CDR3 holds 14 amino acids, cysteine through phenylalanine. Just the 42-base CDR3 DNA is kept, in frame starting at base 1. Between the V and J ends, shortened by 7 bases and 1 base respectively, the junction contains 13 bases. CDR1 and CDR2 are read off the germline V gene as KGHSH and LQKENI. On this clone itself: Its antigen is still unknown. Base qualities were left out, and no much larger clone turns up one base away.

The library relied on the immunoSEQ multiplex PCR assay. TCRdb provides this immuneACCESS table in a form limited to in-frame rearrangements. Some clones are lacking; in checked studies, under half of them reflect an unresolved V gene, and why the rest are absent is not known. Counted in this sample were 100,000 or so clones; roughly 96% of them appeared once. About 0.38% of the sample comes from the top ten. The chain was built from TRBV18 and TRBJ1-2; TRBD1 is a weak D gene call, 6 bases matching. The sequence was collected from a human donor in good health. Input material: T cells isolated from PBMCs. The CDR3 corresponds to CASLRDNINYGYTF. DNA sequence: TGTGCCAGCTTAAGGGACAATATTAACTATGGCTACACCTTC.